The clone carrying this TCR beta chain occurred once. This specimen belongs to a study of blood T cell repertoires in COVID-19. The V and J ends lost 6 bases and 6 bases respectively, with 18 bases between them. CDR3 length: 15 residues. Germline lookup yields CDR1 MDHEN and CDR2 SYDVKM. TCRdb's copy holds only in-frame clones and misses some; the assay was immunoSEQ multiplex PCR. The sample holds 200,000 to 300,000 clones; 75% to 85% are singletons and the top ten take approximately 4.5%. The sequence was collected from an older woman with acute or convalescent COVID-19. The sequenced sample was peripheral blood. The rearrangement joins TRBV28 to TRBJ1-5; a possible D gene is TRBD1 (5 bases). CDR3 nucleotide sequence: TGTGCCAGCAGCCGAACTCAGGGCCCCGGTCAGCCCCAGCATTTT. It specifies CASSRTQGPGQPQHF.